Presented here are 15 T cell receptor beta chains from one specimen sequenced in a study of technical replicates of blood from a few donors. Method: immunoSEQ multiplex PCR; TCRdb's copy keeps in-frame clones and lacks some. In the table there are fewer than 100,000 clones, 85% to 95% of which are singletons. Sequencing was performed on T cells isolated from PBMCs. Receptor source: a human donor in good health.

Regarding this clone: Different DNA sequences within this sample yield the same CDR3. The chain combines TRBV27 with TRBJ2-7; tentatively, D is TRBD2 (6 bases). Trimming removed 3 bases from V and 6 bases from J, with 9 bases in between. Germline V gives CDR1 MNHEY, CDR2 SMNVEV (reference sequence). The CDR3 is 12 residues long. As DNA, the CDR3 is TGTGCCAGCAGTTTGGGTAGCGGCGAGCAGTACTTC. Protein product: CASSLGSGEQYF.

The chain uses TRBV13 and TRBJ2-2; 10 bases are a match to TRBD2. V was clipped by 7 bases and J by 4 bases; unmatched bases: 12. The CDR3 length is 17 residues. Germline V gene sequence: CDR1 PRHDT, CDR2 FYEKMQ (reference sequence). The DNA of the CDR3 is TGTGCCAGCACGGGACAACTAGCGGGGATAAGCACCGGGGAGCTGTTTTTT. Residues: CASTGQLAGISTGELFF.

The J gene is TRBJ2-7, the V gene TRBV4-2; 13 nucleotides align to TRBD2. Germline values: CDR1 LGHNA, CDR2 YNFKEQ. This CDR3 has 16 amino acids. V trimming: 0 bases; J trimming: 4 bases; junction bases outside the gene matches: 3. The CDR3 DNA reads TGTGCCAGCAGCCAAGATGGGACTAGCGGGATGTACGAGCAGTACTTC. Translation: CASSQDGTSGMYEQYF.

The sample holds one count of this clone. The rearrangement joins TRBV29-1 to TRBJ2-7; tentatively, D is TRBD1 (5 bases). There are 13 residues in the CDR3. V was trimmed by 3 bases and J by 4 bases, leaving 13 bases between them. From germline, CDR1 is SQVTM and CDR2 ANQGSEA. CDR3 protein: CSVEGPSLYEQYF. The CDR3 coding sequence is TGCAGCGTTGAGGGGCCTAGTTTGTACGAGCAGTACTTC.

The chain employs TRBV4-2 and TRBJ1-2; no reliable D call. The CDR3 has 16 amino acids. V shed 1 base and J shed 1 base, with 13 bases lying between them. Per germline, CDR1 LGHNA and CDR2 YNFKEQ. DNA of the CDR3: TGTGCCAGCAGCCAAGTCGAAGAGACTGATAACTATGGCTACACCTTC. Translation gives CASSQVEETDNYGYTF.

This clone was seen just once. V is TRBV27 and J is TRBJ1-2, with 9 bases identical to TRBD1. This CDR3 comprises 14 residues. The trim removed 6 bases at V and 5 bases at J, leaving 7 bases unmatched. The germline V gene encodes CDR1 MNHEY and CDR2 SMNVEV (reference sequence). CDR3 amino acids: CASRGTGLGYGYTF. CDR3 nucleotides: TGTGCCAGCAGAGGGACAGGGTTAGGGTATGGCTACACCTTC.

The genes are TRBV4-3 and TRBJ1-1, with 8 bases fitting TRBD1. V dropped 7 bases and J dropped 4; count of bases not matched to a gene: 8. Germline V gene data show CDR1 as LGHNA and CDR2 as YSLEER. The CDR3 consists of 14 residues. CDR3 sequence: CASTMQTGVTEAFF. CDR3 DNA sequence: TGCGCCAGCACCATGCAGACAGGGGTCACTGAAGCTTTCTTT.

A few counts support this clone. This chain connects TRBV30 to TRBJ2-7; 8 nucleotides match TRBD1. The CDR3 is 13 residues long. V dropped 4 bases and J dropped 7; count of bases not matched to a gene: 9. Germline V CDR1 and CDR2: GTSNPN, SVGIG (reference sequence). The DNA for the CDR3 is TGTGCCTGGACCTACCAGGGGGCTGGGGAGCAGTACTTC. The encoded protein is CAWTYQGAGEQYF.

V is TRBV27 and J is TRBJ2-7; maybe TRBD1 (6 bases). The V gene's germline CDR1 is MNHEY and CDR2 SMNVEV (reference sequence). The CDR3 runs 11 residues. Trimming pared 5 bases from V and 12 bases from J, leaving 14 bases between. The CDR3 DNA reads TGTGCCAGCAGTGAGCAGGGGAAGTCGTACTTC. This encodes CASSEQGKSYF.

This sequence joins TRBV19 and TRBJ2-1, with 14 bases aligning to TRBD2. V lost 7 bases to trimming and J lost 7 bases; unmatched junction nucleotides: 12. CDR3 length: 17 residues. Germline CDR1 reads LNHDA; CDR2 reads SQIVND (reference sequence). The CDR3, as DNA: TGTGCCAGTACCCCCATGACTAGCGGGAGGGCCTTTAATGAGCAGTTCTTC. This encodes CASTPMTSGRAFNEQFF.

The rearrangement uses TRBV27 and TRBJ2-1, with D possibly matching TRBD2 (5 bases). Germline CDR1 reads MNHEY; CDR2 reads SMNVEV (reference sequence). The CDR3 totals 14 residues. Trimming pared 6 bases from V and 8 bases from J, leaving 17 bases between. The CDR3 sequence: CASRRRNGVDEQFF. The DNA of the CDR3 is TGTGCCAGCAGGAGGCGGAACGGGGTCGATGAGCAGTTCTTC.

The chain is built from TRBV29-1 and TRBJ2-7; 9 bases map to TRBD2. The V gene end was trimmed by 5 bases and the J gene end by 5 bases; junction bases not matched to a gene: 7. The V gene's germline CDR1 is SQVTM and CDR2 ANQGSEA. The CDR3 has 13 residues. The CDR3 DNA sequence: TGCAGCGTTCGGCGGGAGGGTCTACACGAGCAGTACTTC. Its protein is CSVRREGLHEQYF.

The J gene is TRBJ1-2, the V gene TRBV27, with 9 bases identical to TRBD1. This CDR3 spans 14 amino acids. Germline values: CDR1 MNHEY, CDR2 SMNVEV (reference sequence). Unmatched junction bases numbered 7, after V lost 3 bases and J lost 8 bases. Written as DNA, the CDR3 is TGTGCCAGCAGTTTCTCCGACAGGGGGTACGGCTACACCTTC. This sequence encodes CASSFSDRGYGYTF.

The gene calls are TRBV9 and TRBJ2-3; 8 nucleotides match TRBD1. This CDR3 is 15 amino acids long. Germline-derived CDR1 and CDR2 are SGDLS and YYNGEE. The J segment lost 3 bases and the V segment lost 0 bases, leaving 3 bases of the junction unmatched. The CDR3, as DNA: TGTGCCAGCAGCGTAGAGGACAGGGTAACAGATACGCAGTATTTT. Translated: CASSVEDRVTDTQYF.

The chain links TRBV10-2 to TRBJ2-4; TRBD2 might be the D (5 bases). The CDR3 is 18 residues long. Germline V CDR1 and CDR2: WSHSY, SAAADI. The ends were cut back, 4 bases at V and 2 bases at J, with 21 bases in the middle. The CDR3 DNA reads as TGCGCCAGCAGTGCTGTTCGTCGGAACGGGGTAACCAAAAACATTCAGTACTTC. Its translation is CASSAVRRNGVTKNIQYF.